Detailed here is one T cell receptor (beta chain). Its antigen is not yet known. No per-base quality is available; no much larger clone lies one base away. The CND-RA patients tested negative on the clinical CCP2 antibody test, and joint destruction in these patients kept progressing despite active therapy. Every CND-RA patient had failed conventional anti-rheumatic therapy and showed typical joint destruction in the wrists and ankles. CND-RA patients were sampled after long disease histories, spanning decades in several cases, rather than at diagnosis. Each patient provided about 53 millilitres of EDTA-anticoagulated peripheral blood. Ficoll-Paque PLUS density gradient separation was used to isolate peripheral blood mononuclear cells. AutoMACS magnetic bead positive selection was used to isolate CD8+ cells from fresh or cryopreserved PBMCs, and flow cytometry was used to check purity. Genomic DNA was extracted using Nucleospin Tissue or Tissue XS kits and then quantified on a Qubit 2.0 fluorometer.

The sample comes from a study of CD8 T cells in seronegative destructive rheumatoid arthritis (dated by TCRdb to the early 2020s). Regarding the complete study: Most of the eight CND-RA patients were receiving biological drugs at sampling. Peripheral CD8+ TCRbeta repertoires of CCP-negative destructive rheumatoid arthritis (CND-RA) patients were compared with newly diagnosed seropositive RA, seronegative RA and healthy controls. The seropositive RA, seronegative RA and healthy control comparison cohorts were taken from a previously published TCRbeta dataset and were not newly sequenced.

What the work shows at the level of the full study, not this receptor alone: CND-RA patients appeared to carry a distinct set of enriched public clonotypes, which the authors read as support for a separate disease subset. With age adjusted for, CD8+ TCRbeta repertoires in CND-RA patients appeared less diverse and more clonal than repertoires in other RA subtypes. Because no diagnostic samples were available, the TCR repertoire differences may partly reflect poor disease control over the years rather than being present at onset. Compared with controls and other RA subtypes, CND-RA repertoires contained more CMV-reactive and fewer influenza A-reactive CD8+ TCRbeta sequences. Across the 100,000 or so clonotypes tested, no public clonotype enrichment remained significant after Benjamini-Hochberg correction. The small size of the CND-RA cohort was acknowledged as a study limitation.

From the cysteine up to the phenylalanine, the CDR3 has a length of 12 residues. Solely the CDR3 DNA is kept, with 36 bases framed from the first base. The germline V gene (reference sequence) yields SGHNT for CDR1 and YYREEE for CDR2. V is reduced by 4 bases and J by 7 bases, leaving a spacing of 9 bases between them. TCRbeta sequencing used genomic DNA from CD8+ cells, following the manufacturer's instructions. A genomics technology centre in Finland performed the TCRbeta sequencing with the immunoSEQ assay. The original methods were these. Clonotype tables produced by the immunoSEQ preprocessing pipeline were converted into VDJtools format, and non-productive clonotypes were filtered out. Samples with fewer than 10,000 reads were excluded, the remaining samples were subsampled to 10,000 reads, and most of the eight CND-RA samples were retained. The VDJtools CalcDiversityStats function was applied to data subsampled to 10,000 reads to calculate Shannon-Wiener, Simpson and clonality indices. To infer antigen specificity, non-singleton TCRbeta clonotypes were hard-matched against VDJdb, meaning no mismatches were allowed. CDR3 sequences differing by one amino acid (Hamming distance 1) were grouped into clusters with potentially shared antigen targets. After each group was resampled to six samples, one-sided Fisher's exact tests checked public clonotypes for group enrichment, with the whole procedure repeated ten times. TCRdb carries this immuneACCESS record with in-frame sequences only. Its versions omit some clonotypes, under half of them owing to an unresolved V gene in the studies checked, with the rest unexplained. V and J calls and clone size are copied from that table; D and trimming were computed from the DNA. Within this sample are more than 10,000 clones, with around 83% of them counted one time only. The ten largest clones take up about 30% of the sample.

The source material was CD8+ T cells from blood. The V gene is TRBV5-4 and the J gene is TRBJ2-1; the D gene cannot be resolved reliably. This clonotype originated in a woman between 25 and 49 years old with seronegative destructive rheumatoid arthritis. The CDR3 amino acid sequence is: CASSRGLNEQFF. The DNA sequence is as follows: TGTGCCAGCAGCCGAGGCCTAAATGAGCAGTTCTTC.